One and the same sample provided the 10 T cell receptor beta chains below, sequenced in a study of blood T cell repertoires in COVID-19. Measured with immunoSEQ multiplex PCR; TCRdb has only the in-frame clones, and not every one. The sample contains 100,000 to 150,000 clones, approximately 90% of which appear only once. Sequencing was done on a sample of peripheral blood. The receptors stem from a human donor in a cohort sampled during active COVID-19.

The chain couples TRBV6-4 to TRBJ2-1; no clear D. Trimming took 9 bases from V and 0 from J, leaving 15 bases between them. Germline CDR1 is MRHNA and CDR2 is SNTAGT. The CDR3 sequence is 15 residues long. Here the CDR3 reads CASSPSPSSYNEQFF. In DNA form, the CDR3 reads TGTGCCAGTTCTCCTAGTCCCAGCTCCTACAATGAGCAGTTCTTC.

This chain connects TRBV2 to TRBJ2-1; D is ambiguous. Trimming removed 8 bases from V and 4 bases from J, with 18 bases in between. There are 15 residues in the CDR3. Per the germline V gene, CDR1 is SNHLY and CDR2 is FYNNEI. The CDR3 bases are TGTGCCAGCGGCCTTCTGCATACATTTTACAATGAGCAGTTCTTC. Translating it yields CASGLLHTFYNEQFF.

The chain employs TRBV27 and TRBJ2-1; 12 nucleotides line up with TRBD1. This CDR3 is 16 amino acids long. The V segment lost 1 base and the J segment 16 bases; nucleotides outside the gene matches: 14. Per the germline V gene, CDR1 is MNHEY and CDR2 is SMNVEV (reference sequence). The DNA of the CDR3 is TGTGCCAGCAGTTTATTACGGGACAGGGGGCATAGCGGCCTATTCTTC. Protein sequence: CASSLLRDRGHSGLFF.

The chain uses TRBV28 and TRBJ1-6; TRBD1 agrees at 9 bases. Germline CDR1 and CDR2: MDHEN and SYDVKM. This CDR3 has 14 residues. J lost 10 bases, V lost 5 bases, and 6 bases had no gene match. CDR3 nucleotide sequence: TGTGCCAGCAGTCTGGGACAGGGTGGATCACCCCTCCACTTT. It encodes CASSLGQGGSPLHF.

This clone was observed a few times. The chain is built from TRBV6-1 and TRBJ2-3; unclear D gene. This CDR3 is 17 amino acids long. Germline V gene lookup returns CDR1 MNHNS and CDR2 SASEGT. V shed 4 bases and J shed 1 base, with 18 bases lying between them. CDR3 nucleotide sequence: TGTGCCAGCAGTGGCCCCAGGATGGCTTACGGCACAGATACGCAGTATTTT. Translated, it gives CASSGPRMAYGTDTQYF.

V and J are TRBV6-5 and TRBJ2-3, with 8 bases lining up with TRBD2. CDR3 length equals 15 residues. V dropped 8 bases and J dropped 1; count of bases not matched to a gene: 8. The germline V gene encodes CDR1 MNHEY and CDR2 SVGAGI. This CDR3 is CASQPRGLGTDTQYF. The CDR3 nucleotides are TGTGCCAGCCAACCTAGGGGACTAGGCACAGATACGCAGTATTTT.

This clone was seen a few times. The gene calls are TRBV3-1 (or the pseudogene TRBV3-2) and TRBJ2-2; D remains ambiguous. Germline V gene sequence: CDR1 LGHDT, CDR2 YNNKEL (reference sequence). The V gene lost 0 bases and the J gene lost 2 bases, with 7 bases spanning the gap. This CDR3 contains 15 residues. CDR3 in amino acids: CASSQDRLNTGELFF. Written as DNA, the CDR3 is TGTGCCAGCAGCCAAGACAGATTAAACACCGGGGAGCTGTTTTTT.

The J gene is TRBJ1-1, the V gene TRBV7-9; 7 nucleotides match TRBD1. The CDR3 covers 14 residues. Trimming cost V 4 bases and J 1 base; bases outside gene matches: 3. Germline CDR1 and CDR2: SEHNR and FQNEAQ (reference sequence). CDR3 amino acids: CASSYGTANTEAFF. The CDR3 region has the DNA TGTGCCAGCAGCTACGGGACAGCGAACACTGAAGCTTTCTTT.

V and J are TRBV6-5 and TRBJ1-5; D might be TRBD1 (5 bases). Germline CDR1 reads MNHEY; CDR2 reads SVGAGI. V lost 6 bases and J lost 6, with 18 bases in between. The CDR3 loop spans 15 amino acids. Written as DNA, the CDR3 is TGTGCCAGCAGCCGGGGGAGGTGGGGAGGTCAGCCCCAGCATTTT. It yields the protein CASSRGRWGGQPQHF.

The rearrangement uses TRBV7-9 and TRBJ2-1, with D possibly being TRBD1 (6 bases). The CDR3 has 13 amino acids. The germline V gene has CDR1 SEHNR and CDR2 FQNEAQ (reference sequence). V lost 4 bases to trimming and J lost 10 bases, with 14 bases between them. The CDR3 DNA reads as TGTGCCAGCAGCTCCTACAGGGTCGCGGAGCAGTTCTTC. It codes for CASSSYRVAEQFF.